Shown below are 26 T cell receptor beta chains from a single sample sequenced in a study of T cell responses to AZD1222 COVID-19 vaccine. Repertoires were generated with immunoSEQ multiplex PCR, while TCRdb's copy carries only in-frame clones and drops some. The profile shows around 110,000 clones, about 90% of them singletons. The material sequenced was peripheral blood, taken 28 days after the second AZD1222 dose. The receptors stem from an adult who received the AZD1222 COVID-19 vaccine.

The gene calls are TRBV20-1 and TRBJ2-7; 7 bases match TRBD1. The CDR3 length is 11 residues. The junction had 2 bases not matched to a gene; V was cut back by 6 bases and J by 3 bases. Germline assignment: CDR1 DFQATT and CDR2 SNEGSKA (reference sequence). The CDR3 DNA is TGCAGTGCGAGACAGGGCTACGAGCAGTACTTC. Residues: CSARQGYEQYF.

The genes are TRBV6-2 or TRBV6-3 and TRBJ2-7; D gene uncertain. Trimming removed 4 bases at V and 3 bases at J, with 10 bases between. CDR1 MNHEY and CDR2 SVGEGT come from the germline V gene. This CDR3 is built from 13 residues. The CDR3 DNA reads TGTGCCAGCAGTTGGTTTTCCTACTACGAGCAGTACTTC. It translates to CASSWFSYYEQYF.

Concerning this clone itself: The junction does not match germline at one end; this may be a read error. The genes are TRBV7-7 and TRBJ2-2; D gene unclear. The germline gives CDR1 SSHAT, CDR2 FNYEAQ (reference sequence). This CDR3 is built from 17 residues. Written as DNA, the CDR3 is TGTGCTAGCAGCTTAGTTGGTGGACCAGTGAGTACCGGGGAGCTGTTTTTT. Translating it yields CASSLVGGPVSTGELFF.

The chain combines TRBV7-9 with TRBJ1-2, with 8 positions matching TRBD1. The CDR3 has 15 amino acids. Unmatched junction bases numbered 9, after V lost 3 bases and J lost 6 bases. CDR1 is SEHNR and CDR2 is FQNEAQ in the germline V gene (reference sequence). The CDR3: CASSFQQGVSNGYTF. The CDR3, as DNA: TGTGCCAGCAGCTTCCAACAGGGGGTTTCTAATGGCTACACCTTC. Combining the CDR3 with reference TRBV7-9 and TRBJ1-2 gives the whole variable domain DTGVSQNPRHKITKRGQNVTFRCDPISEHNRLYWYRQTLGQGPEFLTYFQNEAQLEKSRLLSDRFSAERPKGSFSTLEIQRTEQGDSAMYLCASSFQQGVSNGYTFGSGTRLTVV.

The rearrangement joins TRBV27 to TRBJ2-1; D is possibly TRBD1 or TRBD2 (5 bases each). Trimming took 0 bases from V and 9 from J, leaving 18 bases between them. Germline V gene sequence: CDR1 MNHEY, CDR2 SMNVEV (reference sequence). The CDR3 sequence is 16 residues long. CDR3 sequence (DNA): TGTGCCAGCAGTTTATCGTCGGGGCCCCTTTTTCGTGAGCAGTTCTTC. Its protein product is CASSLSSGPLFREQFF.

The rearrangement joins TRBV6-2 or TRBV6-3 to TRBJ1-1, with no clear D. This CDR3 spans 16 amino acids. CDR1 MNHEY and CDR2 SVGEGT come from the germline V gene. V was clipped by 5 bases and J by 0 bases, with 16 bases between them. The CDR3 region is CASSGRFVGVNTEAFF. The DNA for the CDR3 is TGTGCCAGCAGTGGGAGGTTCGTGGGAGTGAACACTGAAGCTTTCTTT.

This chain joins TRBV14 and TRBJ1-4; D is unclear. Per germline, CDR1 SGHDN and CDR2 FVKESK. This CDR3 has 13 residues. The V and J ends lost 0 bases and 6 bases respectively, with 5 bases between them. The CDR3: CASSQETYEKLFF. In DNA, the CDR3 is TGTGCCAGCAGCCAAGAGACGTATGAAAAACTGTTTTTT.

The chain employs TRBV2 and TRBJ1-2; a possible D gene is TRBD1 (5 bases). This CDR3 contains 13 residues. Germline CDR1 SNHLY, CDR2 FYNNEI. Deletions cut 7 bases from V and 8 bases from J, with 17 bases between. The CDR3 nucleotides read TGTGCCAGCACCACTCCTCGGACATCCGGCTACACCTTC. This encodes CASTTPRTSGYTF.

V gene TRBV3-1 (or the pseudogene TRBV3-2) combines with J gene TRBJ1-1, with a tentative D call TRBD1 (5 bases). The V end lost 6 bases, the J end lost 3 bases, and 26 bases lay between the germline ends. This CDR3 is built from 18 residues. Looked up from germline, CDR1 is LGHDT and CDR2 is YNNKEL (reference sequence). The CDR3 spells CASRDNLGFVWGYTEAFF. The CDR3 DNA follows: TGTGCCAGCAGGGATAATCTGGGGTTCGTGTGGGGGTACACTGAAGCTTTCTTT.

The chain carries TRBV7-2 and TRBJ2-6; D unresolved. From germline, CDR1 is SGHTA and CDR2 FQGNSA. V was cut by 3 bases and J by 3 bases, with 3 bases left in between. This CDR3 contains 13 residues. The CDR3 sequence is CASSFFGANVLTF. In nucleotides, the CDR3 is TGTGCCAGCAGCTTTTTTGGGGCCAACGTCCTGACTTTC.

The J gene is TRBJ1-2, the V gene TRBV12-3 or TRBV12-4; 7 nucleotides agree with TRBD1. The CDR3 loop spans 13 amino acids. V lost 6 bases and J lost 4; bases outside the gene matches: 5. CDR3 residues: CASSNRGGYGYTF. For the CDR3, the DNA is TGTGCCAGCAGCAACAGGGGTGGCTATGGCTACACCTTC.

The chain couples TRBV19 to TRBJ1-5; the match to TRBD1 covers 9 bases. Germline-derived CDR1 and CDR2 are LNHDA and SQIVND (reference sequence). CDR3 length equals 15 residues. V lost 4 bases to trimming and J lost 6 bases; unmatched junction nucleotides: 7. The CDR3 DNA sequence: TGTGCCAGTAGTACTGGGACAGGGATGGGTCAGCCCCAGCATTTT. Protein sequence: CASSTGTGMGQPQHF.

V usage is TRBV7-3 and J usage is TRBJ1-6; tentatively, D is TRBD1 (6 bases). In germline, CDR1 is SGHTA, CDR2 FQGTGA. This CDR3 comprises 12 residues. V was pared by 5 bases and J by 7 bases, with 6 bases between. Written as DNA, the CDR3 is TGTGCCAGCAGCACAGGGAATTCACCCCTCCACTTT. Translated, it gives CASSTGNSPLHF.

The genes are TRBV5-1 and TRBJ1-2; D unclear. The V end lost 4 bases, the J end lost 3 bases, and 13 bases lay between the germline ends. The germline CDR1 and CDR2 sequences are SGHRS and YFSETQ. The CDR3 covers 14 residues. CDR3 bases: TGCGCCAGCAGCCCGGCCCCGGGTGACTATGGCTACACCTTC. It is translated as CASSPAPGDYGYTF.

In this sample, this clone turned up a few times. For the CDR3, the DNA is TGTGCCAGCAGCGGGGACAGAGACTACGAGCAGTACTTC. It codes for CASSGDRDYEQYF. The chain recombines TRBV3-1 (or the pseudogene TRBV3-2) with TRBJ2-7, with 7 positions matching TRBD1. The J segment lost 3 bases and the V segment lost 5 bases, leaving 4 bases of the junction unmatched. This CDR3 comprises 13 residues. The germline V gene encodes CDR1 LGHDT and CDR2 YNNKEL (reference sequence).

The V and J genes are TRBV5-6 and TRBJ1-1, with unresolved D. Germline CDR1 and CDR2: SGHDT and YYEEEE. V was pared by 3 bases and J by 6 bases, with 9 bases between. The CDR3 is made up of 12 amino acids. CDR3 sequence (DNA): TGTGCCAGCAGCTCGCCAAACGCTGAAGCTTTCTTT. It specifies CASSSPNAEAFF.

The chain couples TRBV6-5 to TRBJ2-7, with 8 bases identical to TRBD1. The CDR3 is 14 residues long. Germline V CDR1 and CDR2: MNHEY, SVGAGI. V dropped 5 bases and J dropped 3; count of bases not matched to a gene: 6. CDR3 sequence (DNA): TGTGCCAGCAGTAACAGGGGGTCGGGCTACGAGCAGTACTTC. The encoded protein is CASSNRGSGYEQYF.

For this clone: The sample contains more than one DNA sequence encoding this CDR3. The rearrangement uses TRBV9 and TRBJ2-7; no reliable D call. Germline values: CDR1 SGDLS, CDR2 YYNGEE. The CDR3 has 14 residues. Trimming stripped 0 bases from V and 2 bases from J, with 9 bases between. The CDR3 bases are TGTGCCAGCAGCGTAGGGTTAGGACCCTACGAGCAGTACTTC. Encoded protein: CASSVGLGPYEQYF. Filled out from reference TRBV9 and TRBJ2-7, the complete variable domain reads DSGVTQTPKHLITATGQRVTLRCSPRSGDLSVYWYQQSLDQGLQFLIQYYNGEERAKGNILERFSAQQFPDLHSELNLSSLELGDSALYFCASSVGLGPYEQYFGPGTRLTVT.

The chain carries TRBV12-5 and TRBJ2-1; D is possibly TRBD1 or TRBD2 (6 bases each). CDR1 LGHNT and CDR2 FRNRAP come from the germline V gene. The length of the CDR3 is 12 residues. V lost 5 bases, J lost 12 bases, and 14 bases lay in between. CDR3 protein: CASGAEGGRQFF. DNA for the CDR3: TGTGCTAGTGGTGCCGAAGGGGGGAGGCAGTTCTTC.

The chain joins TRBV2 to TRBJ1-2; D uncertain. There are 14 residues in the CDR3. Trimming took 6 bases from V and 10 from J, leaving 21 bases between them. The germline CDR1 and CDR2 sequences are SNHLY and FYNNEI. The CDR3 bases are TGTGCCAGCAGGGATAGAACGGTCCTAACGGCCTACACCTTC. It encodes CASRDRTVLTAYTF.

This chain uses TRBV5-5 with TRBJ1-6, with D tentatively TRBD1 (6 bases). The CDR3 loop spans 15 amino acids. Germline loops: CDR1 SGHKS, CDR2 YYEKEE (reference sequence). Trimming shortened V by 2 bases and J by 1 base, and 7 bases separated the two germline ends. The chain's CDR3 is CASSLQGSYNSPLHF. DNA of the CDR3: TGTGCCAGCAGCTTACAGGGATCCTATAATTCACCCCTCCACTTT.

This clone was recorded once. The chain couples TRBV7-2 to TRBJ2-1, with 8 bases that match TRBD2. The CDR3 is 13 amino acids. Germline values: CDR1 SGHTA, CDR2 FQGNSA. V was pared by 4 bases and J by 8 bases, with 4 bases of the junction left unmatched. The chain's CDR3 is CASSSGGAYEQFF. Written as DNA, the CDR3 is TGTGCCAGCAGCTCCGGGGGGGCATATGAGCAGTTCTTC.

The V gene is TRBV3-1 (or the pseudogene TRBV3-2), the J gene TRBJ1-6; possible D gene TRBD1, 5 bases. This CDR3 is 16 amino acids long. In germline, CDR1 is LGHDT, CDR2 YNNKEL (reference sequence). V was shortened by 1 base and J by 10 bases, with 17 bases between the two germline ends. CDR3 DNA: TGTGCCAGCAGCCAAGCCGGGGCCGTCCTCAGCTCACCCCTCCACTTT. Translation gives CASSQAGAVLSSPLHF.

V usage is TRBV30 and J usage is TRBJ1-1; D gene uncertain. V was shortened by 6 bases and J by 2 bases, with 13 bases between the two germline ends. The CDR3 runs 13 residues. Germline V gives CDR1 GTSNPN, CDR2 SVGIG (reference sequence). Here the CDR3 reads CACRTQRNTEAFF. CDR3 sequence (DNA): TGTGCCTGTCGCACACAGCGAAACACTGAAGCTTTCTTT.

The J gene is TRBJ2-2, the V gene TRBV27, with 11 bases identical to TRBD2. V dropped 10 bases and J dropped 7; count of bases not matched to a gene: 11. Germline V CDR1 and CDR2: MNHEY, SMNVEV (reference sequence). The CDR3 runs 15 residues. CDR3 sequence reads: CATGGRTSGGGELFF. The CDR3 region has the DNA TGTGCCACCGGGGGTAGAACTAGCGGGGGCGGGGAGCTGTTTTTT.

V is TRBV5-4 and J is TRBJ1-3; D is possibly TRBD1 (5 bases). From germline, CDR1 is SGHNT and CDR2 YYREEE (reference sequence). This CDR3 comprises 16 residues. Trimming cost V 4 bases and J 4 bases, with 18 bases left between them. The CDR3 DNA reads as TGTGCCAGCAGCCTGGCAGGGTCGGGCGCCGGAAACACCATATATTTT. It translates to CASSLAGSGAGNTIYF.